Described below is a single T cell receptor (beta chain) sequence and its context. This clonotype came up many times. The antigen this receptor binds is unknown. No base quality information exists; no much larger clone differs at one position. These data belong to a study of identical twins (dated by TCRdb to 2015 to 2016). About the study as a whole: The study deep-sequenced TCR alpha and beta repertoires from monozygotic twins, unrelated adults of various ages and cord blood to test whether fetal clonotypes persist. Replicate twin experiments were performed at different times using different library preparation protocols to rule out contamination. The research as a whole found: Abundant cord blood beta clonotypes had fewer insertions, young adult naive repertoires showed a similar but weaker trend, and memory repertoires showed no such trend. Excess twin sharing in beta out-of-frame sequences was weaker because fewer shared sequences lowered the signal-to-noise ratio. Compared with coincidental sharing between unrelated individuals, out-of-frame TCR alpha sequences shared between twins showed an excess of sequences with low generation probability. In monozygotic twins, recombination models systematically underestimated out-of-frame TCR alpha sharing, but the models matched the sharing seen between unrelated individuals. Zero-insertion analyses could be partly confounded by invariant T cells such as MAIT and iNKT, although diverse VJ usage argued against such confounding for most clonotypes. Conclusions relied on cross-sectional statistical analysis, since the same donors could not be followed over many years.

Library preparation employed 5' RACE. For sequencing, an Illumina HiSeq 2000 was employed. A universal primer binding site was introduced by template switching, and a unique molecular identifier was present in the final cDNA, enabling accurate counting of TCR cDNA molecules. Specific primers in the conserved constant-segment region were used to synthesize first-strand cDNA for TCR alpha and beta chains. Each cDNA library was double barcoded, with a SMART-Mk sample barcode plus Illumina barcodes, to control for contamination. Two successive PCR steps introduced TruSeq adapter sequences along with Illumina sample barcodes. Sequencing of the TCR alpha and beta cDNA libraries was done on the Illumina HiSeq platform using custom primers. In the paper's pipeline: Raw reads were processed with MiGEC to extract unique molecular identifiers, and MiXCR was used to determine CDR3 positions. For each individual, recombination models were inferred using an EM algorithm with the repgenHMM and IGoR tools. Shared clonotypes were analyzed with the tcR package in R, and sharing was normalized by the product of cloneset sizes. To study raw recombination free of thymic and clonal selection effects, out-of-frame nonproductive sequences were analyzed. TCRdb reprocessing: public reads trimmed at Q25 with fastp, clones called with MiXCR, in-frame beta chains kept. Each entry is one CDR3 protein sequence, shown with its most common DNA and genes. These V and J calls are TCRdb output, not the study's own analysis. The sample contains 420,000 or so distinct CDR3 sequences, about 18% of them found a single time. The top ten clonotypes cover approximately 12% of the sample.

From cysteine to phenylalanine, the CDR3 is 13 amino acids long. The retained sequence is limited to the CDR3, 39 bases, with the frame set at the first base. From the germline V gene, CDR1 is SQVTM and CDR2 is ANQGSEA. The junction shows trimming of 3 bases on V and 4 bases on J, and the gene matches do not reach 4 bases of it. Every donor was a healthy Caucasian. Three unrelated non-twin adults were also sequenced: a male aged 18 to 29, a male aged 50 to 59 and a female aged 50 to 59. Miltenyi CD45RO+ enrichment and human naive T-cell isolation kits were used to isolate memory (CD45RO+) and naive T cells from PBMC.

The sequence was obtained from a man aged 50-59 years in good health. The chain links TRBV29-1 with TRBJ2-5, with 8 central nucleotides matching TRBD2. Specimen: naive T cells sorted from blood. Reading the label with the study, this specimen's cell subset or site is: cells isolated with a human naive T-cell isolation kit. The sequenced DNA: TGCAGCGTTGACCCAAGCGGGAGAGAGACCCAGTACTTC. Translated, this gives CSVDPSGRETQYF.